The 21 T cell receptor beta chains below come from one sample, sequenced in a study of cytomegalovirus exposure and HLA in healthy donors. The primer mix had 60 Vbeta and 13 Jbeta primers. The table came from immunoSEQ multiplex PCR; TCRdb's copy has only in-frame clones and leaves some out. Here the sample spans about 150,000 clones, approximately 86% being singletons. The sequenced sample consisted of PBMCs. These receptors originate from a woman in her 50s in good health and CMV-seropositive.

The chain employs TRBV7-9 and TRBJ1-5; D not resolved. V was pared by 3 bases and J by 2 bases, with 8 bases between. This CDR3 is 14 amino acids long. The germline V gene encodes CDR1 SEHNR and CDR2 FQNEAQ (reference sequence). CDR3 sequence: CASSLEGGNQPQHF. The CDR3 DNA reads as TGTGCCAGCAGCTTGGAGGGCGGCAATCAGCCCCAGCATTTT.

This clone was recorded only once. This rearrangement joins TRBV4-2 to TRBJ2-7; TRBD1 matches at 7 bases. The ends lost 1 base at V and 2 bases at J; junction bases unmatched: 8. This CDR3 region has 16 residues. Germline CDR1 reads LGHNA; CDR2 reads YNFKEQ. CDR3 coding DNA: TGTGCCAGCAGCCAAGGGGTCGGACAGGTTCCCTACGAGCAGTACTTC. Amino acids: CASSQGVGQVPYEQYF.

The chain has TRBV7-2 and TRBJ1-4; TRBD1 aligns across 10 bases. This CDR3 comprises 14 residues. After removal of 4 bases from V and 6 bases from J, the junction contained 2 bases not matched to a gene. Germline V gene sequence: CDR1 SGHTA, CDR2 FQGNSA. CDR3 in DNA: TGTGCCAGCAGCTCGGGACAGGGGTATGAAAAACTGTTTTTT. Amino acid sequence: CASSSGQGYEKLFF.

J is TRBJ1-5 and V is TRBV11-2, with 7 bases lining up with TRBD1. Trimming at V came to 4 bases and at J to 16 bases, leaving 7 bases not matched to a gene. This CDR3 region has 11 residues. CDR1 and CDR2 (germline): SGHAT, FQNNGV. This CDR3 is CASSSGTVLHF. In DNA, the CDR3 is TGTGCCAGCAGCTCCGGGACAGTGCTTCATTTT.

The V and J genes are TRBV28 and TRBJ1-4; D is uncertain. The length of the CDR3 is 15 residues. The V gene's germline CDR1 is MDHEN and CDR2 SYDVKM. V lost 2 bases and J 8 bases, leaving 15 bases between the germline ends. This CDR3 is CASSLARGLGEKLFF. CDR3 nucleotides: TGTGCCAGCAGTTTAGCGCGGGGTTTAGGAGAAAAACTGTTTTTT.

The rearrangement links TRBV29-1 to TRBJ2-3; 7 nucleotides line up with TRBD2. The CDR3 is made up of 14 amino acids. CDR1 and CDR2 from the germline V gene are SQVTM and ANQGSEA. J lost 4 bases, V lost 6 bases, and 10 bases had no gene match. CDR3 amino acids: CSVPRGAGADTQYF. Written as DNA, the CDR3 is TGCAGCGTCCCCCGGGGCGCGGGGGCAGATACGCAGTATTTT.

The chain uses TRBV5-4 and TRBJ2-1; 8 bases map to TRBD2. The CDR3 has 15 amino acids. The germline V gene has CDR1 SGHNT and CDR2 YYREEE (reference sequence). V lost 7 bases and J lost 6; bases outside the gene matches: 12. The CDR3, as DNA: TGTGCCAGCTCAACCGGGGGGGCCCGCTTCAATGAGCAGTTCTTC. Translating gives CASSTGGARFNEQFF.

This chain's CDR3 is CASILQGSYNSPLHF. The DNA for the CDR3 is TGTGCCAGCATCTTACAGGGGTCCTATAATTCACCCCTCCACTTT. The J gene is TRBJ1-6, the V gene TRBV25-1, with 7 bases identical to TRBD1. With 7 bases clipped from V and 1 base from J, the junction kept 4 bases outside the gene matches. The CDR3 totals 15 residues. Per the germline V gene, CDR1 is MGHDK and CDR2 is SYGVNS.

With regard to this clone: The sample holds other DNA sequences that translate to the same CDR3. The CDR3 loop reads CASSSTGTGDGYTF. In DNA, the CDR3 is TGCGCCAGCAGCTCAACCGGGACAGGGGACGGCTACACCTTC. The chain recombines TRBV5-1 with TRBJ1-2, with 10 bases aligning to TRBD1. Trimming removed 3 bases from V and 8 bases from J; junction bases left unmatched: 7. The CDR3 totals 14 residues. CDR1 and CDR2 from the germline V gene are SGHRS and YFSETQ.

In its sample, this clone was seen once. V is TRBV7-9 and J is TRBJ1-5, with D uncertain. V dropped 3 bases and J dropped 3 bases, with 12 bases sitting between them. CDR3 length equals 15 residues. Germline V gene data show CDR1 as SEHNR and CDR2 as FQNEAQ (reference sequence). The CDR3, as DNA: TGTGCCAGCAGCTTTGGGCAGACGGACAATCAGCCCCAGCATTTT. This gives the protein CASSFGQTDNQPQHF.

The chain has TRBV5-1 and TRBJ1-1; TRBD1 matches at 8 bases. Looked up from germline, CDR1 is SGHRS and CDR2 is YFSETQ. V lost 7 bases, J lost 1 base, and 0 bases stayed unmatched. CDR3 length: 12 amino acids. The CDR3 here is CASGTGNTEAFF. CDR3 nucleotides: TGCGCCAGCGGGACAGGGAACACTGAAGCTTTCTTT.

The chain links TRBV6-1 to TRBJ1-1; the D is unclear. Trimming removed 5 bases at V and 0 bases at J, with 13 bases between. Germline V gives CDR1 MNHNS, CDR2 SASEGT. The CDR3 extends over 15 amino acids. CDR3 nucleotides: TGTGCCAGCAGTATTAAACTGAGCATGAACACTGAAGCTTTCTTT. Its protein is CASSIKLSMNTEAFF.

This clone was observed a handful of times. The gene calls are TRBV30 and TRBJ1-6, with 8 bases fitting TRBD1. This CDR3 is 13 amino acids long. Unmatched junction bases numbered 2, after V lost 0 bases and J lost 10 bases. Germline V lookup: CDR1 GTSNPN, CDR2 SVGIG (reference sequence). The CDR3 region has the DNA TGTGCCTGGAGTGTGGACAGGGAATCACCCCTCCACTTT. This gives the protein CAWSVDRESPLHF.

The chain has TRBV19 and TRBJ2-7, with TRBD1 identical over 7 bases. With V trimmed by 1 base and J by 5 bases, 17 bases remained unmatched. Germline CDR1 reads LNHDA; CDR2 reads SQIVND (reference sequence). This CDR3 spans 18 amino acids. CDR3 bases: TGTGCCAGTAGTATAGGCGGTGACAGGGAAGGGCGTCAAAACGAGCAGTACTTC. Its protein product is CASSIGGDREGRQNEQYF.

The chain is built from TRBV4-2 and TRBJ2-3, with a weak D call TRBD2 (6 bases). Germline V gives CDR1 LGHNA, CDR2 YNFKEQ. The CDR3 loop spans 15 amino acids. V was shortened by 0 bases and J by 2 bases, with 9 bases between the two germline ends. The CDR3: CASSQEEGITDTQYF. Here the CDR3 DNA reads TGTGCCAGCAGCCAAGAGGAGGGTATCACAGATACGCAGTATTTT.

This chain uses TRBV9 with TRBJ2-2; the D is unclear. V dropped 0 bases and J dropped 4 bases, with 10 bases sitting between them. The CDR3 spans 15 residues. In germline, CDR1 is SGDLS, CDR2 YYNGEE. The DNA of the CDR3 is TGTGCCAGCAGCGTAGATAGTTATAGCACCGGGGAGCTGTTTTTT. This gives the protein CASSVDSYSTGELFF.

As regards this clone: In the same sample, other DNA sequences code for this CDR3. V usage is TRBV7-9 and J usage is TRBJ2-2, with TRBD1 identical over 9 bases. V was clipped by 0 bases and J by 5 bases; unmatched bases: 1. Looked up from germline, CDR1 is SEHNR and CDR2 is FQNEAQ (reference sequence). This CDR3 spans 15 amino acids. CDR3 region: CASSLAQGATGELFF. As DNA, the CDR3 is TGTGCCAGCAGCTTAGCACAGGGGGCTACCGGGGAGCTGTTTTTT.

Of note for this clone: Germline and junction disagree at one end, which may indicate a read error. This chain connects TRBV6-5 to TRBJ2-1; tentatively, D is TRBD2 (5 bases). The CDR3 loop spans 12 amino acids. Germline CDR1 is MNHEY and CDR2 is SVGAGI. CDR3 sequence: CASGPDYYEQFF. The CDR3, as DNA: TGTGCCAGCGGCCCCGACTACTATGAGCAGTTCTTC.

The V gene is TRBV7-2, the J gene TRBJ2-7; the D is unclear. V gave up 1 base and J gave up 4 bases, with 11 bases separating them. This CDR3 has 14 residues. Germline V gene sequence: CDR1 SGHTA, CDR2 FQGNSA. In DNA, the CDR3 is TGTGCCAGCAGCTTAGGGGCCAGAATATACGAGCAGTACTTC. Translating it yields CASSLGARIYEQYF.

This clone was detected only a few times. V is TRBV2 and J is TRBJ2-7; 10 nucleotides align to TRBD1. Trimming took 10 bases from V and 3 from J; bases not matched to a gene: 3. Germline V gene data show CDR1 as SNHLY and CDR2 as FYNNEI. The CDR3 covers 12 residues. DNA for the CDR3: TGTGCCACAAGGACAGGGGGCTACGAGCAGTACTTC. Protein sequence: CATRTGGYEQYF.

The chain uses TRBV15 and TRBJ2-7; 8 nucleotides match TRBD1. The CDR3 sequence is 12 residues long. Germline V gives CDR1 LNHNV, CDR2 YYDKDF (reference sequence). Unmatched junction bases numbered 8, after V lost 10 bases and J lost 6 bases. The CDR3 DNA follows: TGTGCCATTGGCCCAGACAGGGGCGAGCAGTACTTC. Protein product: CAIGPDRGEQYF.